The sequence of this T cell receptor beta chain was determined in a study of cytomegalovirus exposure and HLA in healthy donors. Study observations and caveats: Among TCR beta chains, those listed as cytomegalovirus-associated numbered fewer than 200. A later analysis reportedly found fewer N-insertions in an Asian-associated ancestry cluster than the roughly 670-donor mean.

In regard to this clone: Its cognate antigen is unknown.

Primers included in the PCR were 60 Vbeta and 13 Jbeta primers. The method was immunoSEQ multiplex PCR; TCRdb's version includes in-frame clones alone and lacks a portion of them. In the table there are about 110,000 clones, roughly three quarters of which are singletons. Trimming left V 6 bases short and J 2 bases short, with 12 bases between. The germline V gene encodes CDR1 SQVTM and CDR2 ANQGSEA. This CDR3 spans 13 amino acids. The rearrangement joins TRBV29-1 to TRBJ2-3; weak D call: TRBD1 (5 bases). This TCR was recovered from a man under 40 in good health and CMV-seronegative. Sequenced material: PBMCs. The CDR3 sequence: CSVRRQNTDTQYF. The CDR3 DNA reads TGCAGCGTCCGAAGACAGAACACAGATACGCAGTATTTT.